The text below deals with one TCR beta chain. This entry is derived from a study of blood T cell repertoires in COVID-19. Study details: Material from acute and convalescent COVID-19 was sourced from the United States, Italy and Spain. PBMCs, B-cell-depleted T cells, or T cells provided the cDNA or gDNA that made up the material.

Assay used: immunoSEQ multiplex PCR; TCRdb lists only in-frame clones, some missing. The sample lists 250,000 or so clones, roughly 85% seen once, with 3% in the top ten. Germline V CDR1 and CDR2: SEHNR, FQNEAQ (reference sequence). This CDR3 has 15 residues. Trimming stripped 5 bases from V and 10 bases from J, with 23 bases between. The chain combines TRBV7-9 with TRBJ1-2; tentative D call: TRBD1 (6 bases). The specimen was peripheral blood. This TCR came from a woman in her 30s with active or convalescent COVID-19. Here the CDR3 DNA reads TGTGCCAGCAGCATCCTCGGGGGGCTGCATCCCCCCTACACCTTC. Its translation: CASSILGGLHPPYTF. Filled out from reference TRBV7-9 and TRBJ1-2, the complete variable domain reads DTGVSQNPRHKITKRGQNVTFRCDPISEHNRLYWYRQTLGQGPEFLTYFQNEAQLEKSRLLSDRFSAERPKGSFSTLEIQRTEQGDSAMYLCASSILGGLHPPYTFGSGTRLTVV.